The next 27 T cell receptor beta chains were all read from a single sample in a study of OX40 agonist ivuxolimab in advanced cancers. Repertoires were generated with immunoSEQ multiplex PCR, while TCRdb's copy carries only in-frame clones and drops some. The sample yields about 92,000 clones, roughly 93% seen once. The sample here was CD4+ or CD8+ T cells sorted from blood, taken in a trial of the OX40 agonist ivuxolimab. All receptors come from an adult with an advanced solid tumor such as melanoma, head and neck, liver or kidney cancer.

The rearrangement links TRBV7-9 to TRBJ2-7; TRBD2 is a possible D gene (5 bases). Germline CDR1 is SEHNR and CDR2 is FQNEAQ (reference sequence). This CDR3 is built from 16 residues. Trimming pared 2 bases from V and 6 bases from J, leaving 20 bases between. The CDR3 is CASSLNPGVAKGEQYF. The CDR3 DNA reads TGTGCCAGCAGCTTAAACCCCGGGGTGGCGAAGGGCGAGCAGTACTTC.

This CDR3 reads CASSIETSYGYTF. CDR3 nucleotide sequence: TGTGCCAGTAGTATAGAGACCTCCTATGGCTACACCTTC. This chain joins TRBV19 and TRBJ1-2; no reliable D call. V shed 0 bases and J shed 4 bases, with 6 bases lying between them. The germline CDR1 and CDR2 sequences are LNHDA and SQIVND (reference sequence). This CDR3 has 13 amino acids.

CDR3 in amino acids: CASSQDRGSTEAFF. CDR3 sequence (DNA): TGTGCCAGCAGCCAAGACAGGGGGAGTACTGAAGCTTTCTTT. This chain uses TRBV11-2 with TRBJ1-1; 9 bases map to TRBD1. V was clipped by 5 bases and J by 5 bases; unmatched bases: 6. CDR1 and CDR2 from the germline V gene are SGHAT and FQNNGV. The CDR3 sequence is 14 residues long.

The genes are TRBV18 and TRBJ2-5; perhaps TRBD1 as D (5 bases). Per germline, CDR1 KGHSH and CDR2 LQKENI. With 0 bases removed from V and 4 bases from J, the gap between germline ends came to 9 bases. The CDR3 covers 14 residues. Written as DNA, the CDR3 is TGTGCCAGCTCACCACCGACAGTAGGAGAGACCCAGTACTTC. This sequence encodes CASSPPTVGETQYF.

This rearrangement joins TRBV19 to TRBJ2-1; 9 bases are shared with TRBD2. V gave up 2 bases and J gave up 5 bases; unmatched junction bases: 4. Per the germline V gene, CDR1 is LNHDA and CDR2 is SQIVND (reference sequence). The CDR3 is 15 amino acids. Here the CDR3 DNA reads TGTGCCAGTAGTATATCGCTAGCGGGGCACAATGAGCAGTTCTTC. Translated: CASSISLAGHNEQFF.

The chain joins TRBV6-5 to TRBJ2-5, with TRBD2 as a possible D gene (5 bases). Per the germline V gene, CDR1 is MNHEY and CDR2 is SVGAGI. The CDR3 loop spans 13 amino acids. Trimming shortened V by 0 bases and J by 6 bases, and 8 bases separated the two germline ends. CDR3 loop: CASSYSHGKTQYF. CDR3 bases: TGTGCCAGCAGTTACTCCCACGGGAAGACCCAGTACTTC.

This chain connects TRBV27 to TRBJ2-5; a possible D gene is TRBD2 (7 bases). The closer fit of TRBJ2-7 to the DNA end suggests the J call may be wrong. CDR1 and CDR2 from the germline V gene are MNHEY and SMNVEV (reference sequence). The CDR3 is 14 residues long. This chain's CDR3 is CASSLRGGTHEQYF. CDR3 bases: TGTGCCAGCAGTTTAAGGGGGGGCACCCACGAGCAGTACTTC.

This chain uses TRBV15 with TRBJ1-5; 9 positions agree with TRBD1. The CDR3 covers 16 residues. Germline values: CDR1 LNHNV, CDR2 YYDKDF (reference sequence). The V and J ends lost 2 bases and 4 bases, in that order; junction bases with no gene match: 6. The CDR3 DNA is TGTGCCACCAGCAGACCGGGACAGGGAACAAATCAGCCCCAGCATTTT. Translated, it gives CATSRPGQGTNQPQHF.

The J gene is TRBJ2-1, the V gene TRBV5-1; D not resolved. The CDR3 loop spans 15 amino acids. Germline V gene data show CDR1 as SGHRS and CDR2 as YFSETQ. V shed 1 base and J shed 4 bases, with 12 bases lying between them. In DNA, the CDR3 is TGCGCCAGCAGCTTGATGTCAACGAGATACAATGAGCAGTTCTTC. Its protein is CASSLMSTRYNEQFF.

For this clone: Other DNA sequences from this sample encode an identical CDR3 as well. The chain combines TRBV7-9 with TRBJ2-3, with a possible D match to TRBD2 (5 bases). CDR3 length: 13 residues. Germline loops: CDR1 SEHNR, CDR2 FQNEAQ (reference sequence). V lost 5 bases and J lost 4, with 10 bases in between. Written as DNA, the CDR3 is TGTGCCAGCAGCCCCCGCGGGCCAGATACGCAGTATTTT. Its protein product is CASSPRGPDTQYF.

The chain has TRBV28 and TRBJ2-2; D uncertain. This CDR3 comprises 15 residues. Trimming left V 4 bases short and J 0 bases short, with 9 bases between. Germline lookup yields CDR1 MDHEN and CDR2 SYDVKM. The CDR3: CASSSSPTNTGELFF. Here the CDR3 DNA reads TGTGCCAGCAGTTCCTCCCCTACGAACACCGGGGAGCTGTTTTTT.

The chain employs TRBV19 and TRBJ1-5, with no clear D. V was clipped by 3 bases and J by 3 bases, with 9 bases between them. This CDR3 comprises 14 residues. Germline assignment: CDR1 LNHDA and CDR2 SQIVND (reference sequence). DNA of the CDR3: TGTGCCAGTAGTATGGTGAGGACCAATCAGCCCCAGCATTTT. It is translated as CASSMVRTNQPQHF.

This chain uses TRBV18 with TRBJ2-2; 11 positions match TRBD2. The CDR3 has 16 residues. Germline-derived CDR1 and CDR2 are KGHSH and LQKENI. Trimming took 3 bases from V and 1 from J; bases not matched to a gene: 1. CDR3 in DNA: TGTGCCAGCTCACCGGGACTAGCGGTGAACACCGGGGAGCTGTTTTTT. Amino acids: CASSPGLAVNTGELFF.

The V call is TRBV11-2, the J call TRBJ2-6; maybe TRBD1 (6 bases). CDR1 SGHAT and CDR2 FQNNGV come from the germline V gene. Trimming pared 4 bases from V and 4 bases from J, leaving 14 bases between. The CDR3 consists of 16 residues. CDR3 DNA sequence: TGTGCCAGCAGCTACCCAACAGGGACAGGGGCCAACGTCCTGACTTTC. Residues: CASSYPTGTGANVLTF. The full variable domain, its missing parts supplied by reference TRBV11-2 and TRBJ2-6, is EAGVAQSPRYKIIEKRQSVAFWCNPISGHATLYWYQQILGQGPKLLIQFQNNGVVDDSQLPKDRFSAERLKGVDSTLKIQPAKLEDSAVYLCASSYPTGTGANVLTFGAGSRLTVL.

The rearrangement uses TRBV12-1 and TRBJ2-3; the table gives TRBD2 as D, unverified against the DNA. TRBV12-1 is classified as a pseudogene. The CDR3 length is 22 residues. CDR3 amino acids: CASSFRTQGPKQDGSGTDTQYF. As DNA, the CDR3 is TGTGCCAGCAGCTTTAGAACCCAGGGACCAAAGCAAGACGGGAGCGGCACAGATACGCAGTATTTT.

As DNA, the CDR3 is TGTGCCAGCAGCTCGCCTAGCGGGAGTGAGCAGTTCTTC. It codes for CASSSPSGSEQFF. The rearrangement links TRBV11-2 to TRBJ2-1; 10 bases are a match to TRBD2. The V gene end was trimmed by 4 bases and the J gene end by 9 bases; junction bases not matched to a gene: 3. The CDR3 has 13 amino acids. Germline CDR1 is SGHAT and CDR2 is FQNNGV.

The chain employs TRBV9 and TRBJ2-3, with TRBD2 identical over 10 bases. V lost 4 bases and J lost 2; bases outside the gene matches: 10. CDR1 and CDR2 (germline): SGDLS, YYNGEE. This CDR3 is built from 17 residues. The CDR3 here is CASSLEGLAGATDTQYF. The DNA for the CDR3 is TGTGCCAGCAGCCTGGAGGGGCTAGCGGGGGCCACAGATACGCAGTATTTT.

The CDR3: CASSQVAGAGETQYF. CDR3 coding DNA: TGCGCCAGCAGCCAAGTAGCGGGAGCAGGAGAGACCCAGTACTTC. The chain joins TRBV5-1 to TRBJ2-5; TRBD2 agrees at 9 bases. This CDR3 is 15 amino acids long. The V gene end was trimmed by 4 bases and the J gene end by 4 bases; junction bases not matched to a gene: 8. From germline, CDR1 is SGHRS and CDR2 YFSETQ.

The CDR3 here is CASSLSGTTGELFF. CDR3 nucleotide sequence: TGTGCCAGCAGCTTAAGCGGGACCACCGGGGAGCTGTTTTTT. The chain combines TRBV7-3 with TRBJ2-2, with D perhaps matching TRBD2 (6 bases). CDR3 length equals 14 residues. Germline loops: CDR1 SGHTA, CDR2 FQGTGA. Trimming cost V 1 base and J 4 bases, with 7 bases left between them.

The CDR3 sequence is CASSIIAGSEQFF. As DNA, the CDR3 is TGTGCCAGCAGCATTATAGCGGGAAGTGAGCAGTTCTTC. V is TRBV7-8 and J is TRBJ2-1, with TRBD2 matching over 8 bases. The V segment lost 5 bases and the J segment 9 bases; nucleotides outside the gene matches: 6. CDR3 length: 13 amino acids. Germline V gene lookup returns CDR1 SGHVS and CDR2 FQNEAQ.

The chain is built from TRBV9 and TRBJ2-1; 9 positions agree with TRBD2. Germline-derived CDR1 and CDR2 are SGDLS and YYNGEE. The CDR3 loop spans 16 amino acids. V dropped 0 bases and J dropped 5; count of bases not matched to a gene: 6. The CDR3 region is CASSVGLAELNNEQFF. The CDR3 DNA reads TGTGCCAGCAGCGTAGGACTAGCGGAACTGAACAATGAGCAGTTCTTC.

The V and J genes are TRBV4-1 and TRBJ1-4; 7 bases match TRBD1. V gave up 4 bases and J gave up 8 bases; unmatched junction bases: 7. Germline-derived CDR1 and CDR2 are MGHRA and YSYEKL. The CDR3 sequence is 14 residues long. CDR3 sequence (DNA): TGCGCCAGCAGCCCACAGGGGTTTGGAGAAAAACTGTTTTTT. Encoded protein: CASSPQGFGEKLFF.

A note on this clone: A junction boundary mismatches the germline segment, possibly from a read error. This chain joins TRBV5-6 and TRBJ2-5; 9 bases fit TRBD1. Germline CDR1 reads SGHDT; CDR2 reads YYEEEE. The CDR3 runs 15 residues. This chain's CDR3 is CASSHGQGLQDTQYF. The CDR3 coding sequence is TGTGCCAGCAGCCACGGACAGGGGCTACAAGATACCCAGTACTTC.

J is TRBJ2-3 and V is TRBV7-9, with a tentative D call TRBD1 (6 bases). The germline V and J ends were trimmed by 0 bases and 2 bases, with 12 bases remaining between them. This CDR3 has 16 residues. Per the germline V gene, CDR1 is SEHNR and CDR2 is FQNEAQ (reference sequence). The CDR3 loop is CASSLALTGITDTQYF. The CDR3 nucleotides read TGTGCCAGCAGCTTAGCCTTGACAGGTATCACAGATACGCAGTATTTT. Full variable domain (missing parts from reference TRBV7-9 and TRBJ2-3): DTGVSQNPRHKITKRGQNVTFRCDPISEHNRLYWYRQTLGQGPEFLTYFQNEAQLEKSRLLSDRFSAERPKGSFSTLEIQRTEQGDSAMYLCASSLALTGITDTQYFGPGTRLTVL.

This rearrangement joins TRBV7-2 to TRBJ2-5, with 7 positions matching TRBD1. The CDR3 contains 14 residues. In germline, CDR1 is SGHTA, CDR2 FQGNSA. With 5 bases clipped from V and 3 bases from J, the junction kept 6 bases outside the gene matches. CDR3 nucleotide sequence: TGTGCCAGCAGCCGGACAGGAAACGAAGAGACCCAGTACTTC. Protein: CASSRTGNEETQYF.

The V gene is TRBV9, the J gene TRBJ2-7; D is possibly TRBD1 (6 bases). V was trimmed by 0 bases and J by 5 bases, leaving 15 bases between them. The CDR3 covers 15 residues. The V gene's germline CDR1 is SGDLS and CDR2 YYNGEE. The CDR3 loop is CASSVGGHRQHEQYF. The CDR3, as DNA: TGTGCCAGCAGCGTAGGGGGGCACAGGCAACACGAGCAGTACTTC. The full variable domain, in which reference TRBV9 and TRBJ2-7 provide the parts outside the CDR3, is DSGVTQTPKHLITATGQRVTLRCSPRSGDLSVYWYQQSLDQGLQFLIQYYNGEERAKGNILERFSAQQFPDLHSELNLSSLELGDSALYFCASSVGGHRQHEQYFGPGTRLTVT.

The genes are TRBV9 and TRBJ2-4; 7 bases are shared with TRBD1. This CDR3 has 15 residues. Germline CDR1 is SGDLS and CDR2 is YYNGEE. V lost 0 bases and J lost 6; bases outside the gene matches: 6. The CDR3 coding sequence is TGTGCCAGCAGCGTAGGTGGACAGGATTTAAACATTCAGTACTTC. This encodes CASSVGGQDLNIQYF.